Each of the 29 T cell receptor beta chains below was sequenced from the same sample in a study of T cell changes during pregnancy in multiple sclerosis. Sequencing used immunoSEQ multiplex PCR; TCRdb keeps in-frame clones, though not all of them. The repertoire includes 45,000 or so clones, about nine tenths of them detected once, and 7.5% to 9% sits in the top ten. Sequenced material: CD8+ T cells from peripheral blood mononuclear cells, taken after pregnancy. Every receptor here comes from a female donor with multiple sclerosis, enrolled in a pregnancy study.

This clone appeared a few times. The sample holds other DNA sequences that translate to the same CDR3. J is TRBJ2-7 and V is TRBV27; 7 nucleotides match TRBD2. This CDR3 has 12 residues. V shed 2 bases, J shed 7 bases, and the junction held 2 bases outside the gene matches. Germline-derived CDR1 and CDR2 are MNHEY and SMNVEV (reference sequence). The CDR3 DNA is TGTGCCAGCAGTTTAACCGGGGGGGAGCAGTACTTC. Its translation: CASSLTGGEQYF.

The V call is TRBV7-9, the J call TRBJ1-3; no clear D. Germline V gives CDR1 SEHNR, CDR2 FQNEAQ (reference sequence). The CDR3 sequence is 15 residues long. V was shortened by 5 bases and J by 0 bases, with 11 bases between the two germline ends. The CDR3: CASSPPGDSGNTIYF. The CDR3, as DNA: TGTGCCAGCAGCCCTCCGGGAGACTCTGGAAACACCATATATTTT.

The rearrangement joins TRBV27 to TRBJ2-5, with TRBD1 as a possible D gene (5 bases). Trimming stripped 4 bases from V and 5 bases from J, with 14 bases between. The CDR3 runs to 14 residues. The germline V gene has CDR1 MNHEY and CDR2 SMNVEV (reference sequence). CDR3 in DNA: TGTGCCAGCAGTTCTGGGGCCGATCTGGAGACCCAGTACTTC. It yields the protein CASSSGADLETQYF.

The gene calls are TRBV5-1 and TRBJ2-3; 9 nucleotides match TRBD1. CDR1 is SGHRS and CDR2 is YFSETQ in the germline V gene. V shed 4 bases and J 4 bases; nucleotides not matched to a gene: 7. The CDR3 length is 15 residues. DNA of the CDR3: TGCGCCAGCAGCAACCGGGACAGGGCCTCAGATACGCAGTATTTT. As protein: CASSNRDRASDTQYF.

CDR3: CASSQGVRGPSTNYGYTF. In DNA form, the CDR3 reads TGCGCCAGCAGCCAAGGCGTCAGGGGGCCCTCTACTAACTATGGCTACACCTTC. The rearrangement uses TRBV4-1 and TRBJ1-2, with 8 bases matching TRBD1. In germline, CDR1 is MGHRA, CDR2 YSYEKL. This CDR3 comprises 18 residues. The junction had 10 bases not matched to a gene; V was cut back by 1 base and J by 0 bases.

The chain links TRBV7-6 to TRBJ1-3; TRBD1 agrees at 7 bases. From germline, CDR1 is SGHVS and CDR2 FNYEAQ. V trimming: 2 bases; J trimming: 0 bases; junction bases outside the gene matches: 7. The CDR3 contains 17 residues. The CDR3 is CASSLTGDVLSGNTIYF. In nucleotides, the CDR3 is TGTGCCAGCAGCTTAACAGGGGATGTACTCTCTGGAAACACCATATATTTT.

The J gene is TRBJ2-7, the V gene TRBV7-2, with D tentatively TRBD1 (6 bases). The CDR3 covers 17 residues. The germline V gene has CDR1 SGHTA and CDR2 FQGNSA. V was pared by 1 base and J by 0 bases, with 16 bases between. DNA for the CDR3: TGTGCCAGCAGCTTAGGGACTCGTGGGGGCTTCTCCTACGAGCAGTACTTC. Amino acid sequence: CASSLGTRGGFSYEQYF.

The rearrangement uses TRBV19 and TRBJ1-1; 7 nucleotides match TRBD1. Looked up from germline, CDR1 is LNHDA and CDR2 is SQIVND (reference sequence). V was pared by 8 bases and J by 8 bases, with 14 bases of the junction left unmatched. The CDR3 sequence is 14 residues long. CDR3 DNA sequence: TGTGCCAGTCACAGGGGAAACTTACCCCTAGAAGCTTTCTTT. Amino acids: CASHRGNLPLEAFF.

The chain recombines TRBV7-9 with TRBJ1-1; 8 bases line up with TRBD1. V dropped 3 bases and J dropped 6; count of bases not matched to a gene: 12. There are 16 residues in the CDR3. Germline-derived CDR1 and CDR2 are SEHNR and FQNEAQ (reference sequence). As DNA, the CDR3 is TGTGCCAGCAGCTTCCCCTGGACAGGGCGTACCCCTGAAGCTTTCTTT. Its protein is CASSFPWTGRTPEAFF.

Written as DNA, the CDR3 is TGTGCCAGCAGTTTAGGGACTAGCGGGTGGTACGAGCAGTACTTC. Its protein is CASSLGTSGWYEQYF. The chain recombines TRBV27 with TRBJ2-7; TRBD2 matches at 12 bases. Germline CDR1 is MNHEY and CDR2 is SMNVEV (reference sequence). V shed 2 bases and J 4 bases; nucleotides not matched to a gene: 3. The CDR3 covers 15 residues.

J is TRBJ2-7 and V is TRBV5-1, with 10 bases identical to TRBD2. This CDR3 has 14 amino acids. The V and J ends lost 3 bases and 6 bases, in that order; junction bases with no gene match: 6. Germline lookup yields CDR1 SGHRS and CDR2 YFSETQ. CDR3 coding DNA: TGCGCCAGCAGCTCGCCGGGACTAGCGCCCGAGCAGTACTTC. Protein product: CASSSPGLAPEQYF.

The genes are TRBV4-3 and TRBJ2-5, with 16 bases matching TRBD2. CDR1 is LGHNA and CDR2 is YSLEER in the germline V gene. This CDR3 spans 16 amino acids. V lost 4 bases to trimming and J lost 6 bases; unmatched junction nucleotides: 5. The CDR3 reads CASSPGTSGGAKTQYF. CDR3 in DNA: TGCGCCAGCAGCCCGGGGACTAGCGGGGGGGCGAAGACCCAGTACTTC.

The J gene is TRBJ1-2, the V gene TRBV7-2, with no clear D. The germline V gene encodes CDR1 SGHTA and CDR2 FQGNSA. This CDR3 spans 14 amino acids. Trimming removed 0 bases at V and 3 bases at J, with 8 bases between. The CDR3, as DNA: TGTGCCAGCAGCTTAGCGCTGATAGACTATGGCTACACCTTC. Translated: CASSLALIDYGYTF. The variable domain in full, completed from reference TRBV7-2 and TRBJ1-2, reads GAGVSQSPSNKVTEKGKDVELRCDPISGHTALYWYRQSLGQGLEFLIYFQGNSAPDKSGLPSDRFSAERTGGSVSTLTIQRTQQEDSAVYLCASSLALIDYGYTFGSGTRLTVV.

The sample holds one count of this clone. The rearrangement uses TRBV9 and TRBJ2-1, with D possibly TRBD1 on 5 matching bases. CDR1 and CDR2 (germline): SGDLS, YYNGEE. The CDR3 consists of 16 residues. V was clipped by 1 base and J by 1 base, with 12 bases between them. CDR3 sequence: CASSVMAGISYNEQFF. Here the CDR3 DNA reads TGTGCCAGCAGCGTAATGGCAGGGATATCCTACAATGAGCAGTTCTTC.

The CDR3 sequence: CASSHDFGQGAGAFF. CDR3 sequence (DNA): TGTGCCAGCAGCCACGATTTCGGGCAGGGGGCTGGAGCTTTCTTT. V gene TRBV7-8 combines with J gene TRBJ1-1; 8 bases are shared with TRBD1. V lost 5 bases to trimming and J lost 10 bases; unmatched junction nucleotides: 15. The CDR3 spans 15 residues. Germline-derived CDR1 and CDR2 are SGHVS and FQNEAQ.

This chain connects TRBV4-1 to TRBJ2-7; tentatively, D is TRBD1 (6 bases). CDR3 size: 13 residues. Germline assignment: CDR1 MGHRA and CDR2 YSYEKL. V lost 8 bases and J 2 bases, leaving 13 bases between the germline ends. CDR3 in DNA: TGCGCCAGCTCGACAGGTCTGACCTACGAGCAGTACTTC. It specifies CASSTGLTYEQYF.

This clone was observed once. V usage is TRBV5-1 and J usage is TRBJ2-7; 9 nucleotides agree with TRBD1. The CDR3 length is 14 residues. The germline V gene encodes CDR1 SGHRS and CDR2 YFSETQ. V shed 3 bases and J 2 bases; nucleotides not matched to a gene: 3. This chain's CDR3 is CASSYGQGPYEQYF. CDR3 nucleotide sequence: TGCGCCAGCAGCTACGGACAGGGGCCCTACGAGCAGTACTTC. The whole variable domain, remainder taken from reference TRBV5-1 and TRBJ2-7, is KAGVTQTPRYLIKTRGQQVTLSCSPISGHRSVSWYQQTPGQGLQFLFEYFSETQRNKGNFPGRFSGRQFSNSRSEMNVSTLELGDSALYLCASSYGQGPYEQYFGPGTRLTVT.

The J gene is TRBJ2-7, the V gene TRBV9, with D perhaps TRBD2 (5 bases). The CDR3 is 14 residues long. The V end lost 0 bases, the J end lost 2 bases, and 9 bases lay between the germline ends. Germline assignment: CDR1 SGDLS and CDR2 YYNGEE. The DNA of the CDR3 is TGTGCCAGCAGCGTAGAGGACTCACCCTACGAGCAGTACTTC. Amino acids: CASSVEDSPYEQYF. The complete variable domain, with remaining parts taken from reference TRBV9 and TRBJ2-7, reads DSGVTQTPKHLITATGQRVTLRCSPRSGDLSVYWYQQSLDQGLQFLIQYYNGEERAKGNILERFSAQQFPDLHSELNLSSLELGDSALYFCASSVEDSPYEQYFGPGTRLTVT.

The chain links TRBV9 to TRBJ1-1, with 7 bases aligning to TRBD1. Per the germline V gene, CDR1 is SGDLS and CDR2 is YYNGEE. This CDR3 region has 15 residues. With V trimmed by 7 bases and J by 2 bases, 11 bases remained unmatched. The CDR3 loop reads CASGLGGGVNTEAFF. The CDR3 DNA reads TGTGCCAGCGGCTTAGGAGGGGGCGTTAACACTGAAGCTTTCTTT.

In DNA, the CDR3 is TGTGCCAGCAGTCCCCGGACAGGAGGATACCAAGAGACCCAGTACTTC. This translates into CASSPRTGGYQETQYF. The chain couples TRBV27 to TRBJ2-5; 7 bases match TRBD1. Trimming took 5 bases from V and 0 from J; bases not matched to a gene: 9. Germline V gives CDR1 MNHEY, CDR2 SMNVEV (reference sequence). This CDR3 comprises 16 residues.

The chain combines TRBV4-3 with TRBJ2-1; TRBD1 matches at 9 bases. The CDR3 has 15 residues. After removal of 3 bases from V and 8 bases from J, the junction contained 8 bases not matched to a gene. The germline V gene encodes CDR1 LGHNA and CDR2 YSLEER. The CDR3 sequence is CASSHGQGNQYEQFF. The DNA for the CDR3 is TGCGCCAGCAGCCACGGACAGGGGAATCAATATGAGCAGTTCTTC.

The genes are TRBV14 and TRBJ2-3; TRBD2 matches at 7 bases. Germline loops: CDR1 SGHDN, CDR2 FVKESK. This CDR3 contains 16 residues. With 1 base clipped from V and 2 bases from J, the junction kept 6 bases outside the gene matches. CDR3 sequence reads: CASSQAGGRHTDTQYF. Written as DNA, the CDR3 is TGTGCCAGCAGCCAAGCTGGCGGGAGACACACAGATACGCAGTATTTT.

The V call is TRBV30, the J call TRBJ1-1, with D tentatively TRBD1 (5 bases). Trimming left V 2 bases short and J 4 bases short, with 11 bases between. This CDR3 region has 13 residues. Germline-derived CDR1 and CDR2 are GTSNPN and SVGIG (reference sequence). CDR3 sequence reads: CAWSLGQGTEAFF. Here the CDR3 DNA reads TGTGCCTGGAGTTTGGGTCAGGGCACTGAAGCTTTCTTT.

The chain couples TRBV6-1 to TRBJ2-7, with a weak D call TRBD1 (5 bases). Germline values: CDR1 MNHNS, CDR2 SASEGT. The germline V and J ends were trimmed by 2 bases and 6 bases, with 14 bases remaining between them. CDR3 length: 14 residues. Here the CDR3 reads CASSEIGRVTEQYF. Written as DNA, the CDR3 is TGTGCCAGCAGTGAAATTGGCAGGGTCACCGAGCAGTACTTC.

The CDR3 here is CASSLEGAGARTGELFF. DNA of the CDR3: TGTGCCAGCAGCTTAGAGGGGGCAGGGGCTCGGACCGGGGAGCTGTTTTTT. V is TRBV7-2 and J is TRBJ2-2; 7 nucleotides agree with TRBD1. Germline CDR1 reads SGHTA; CDR2 reads FQGNSA. Trimming at V came to 1 base and at J to 5 bases, leaving 10 bases not matched to a gene. CDR3 length: 17 residues.

The CDR3 protein is CASSLAGGQNIQYF. For the CDR3, the DNA is TGTGCCAGCAGCTTAGCAGGGGGTCAAAACATTCAGTACTTC. The genes are TRBV7-9 and TRBJ2-4, with TRBD1 as a possible D gene (6 bases). Germline values: CDR1 SEHNR, CDR2 FQNEAQ (reference sequence). The CDR3 totals 14 residues. V was clipped by 0 bases and J by 5 bases, with 8 bases between them. The variable domain in full, with the rest retrieved from reference TRBV7-9 and TRBJ2-4, is DTGVSQNPRHKITKRGQNVTFRCDPISEHNRLYWYRQTLGQGPEFLTYFQNEAQLEKSRLLSDRFSAERPKGSFSTLEIQRTEQGDSAMYLCASSLAGGQNIQYFGAGTRLSVL.

The chain employs TRBV7-9 and TRBJ1-5; no reliable D call. V lost 5 bases and J lost 5, with 16 bases in between. This CDR3 spans 15 amino acids. Germline CDR1 reads SEHNR; CDR2 reads FQNEAQ (reference sequence). For the CDR3, the DNA is TGTGCCAGCAGCGGAACCGGGGATCATGATCAGCCCCAGCATTTT. Its protein is CASSGTGDHDQPQHF.

The chain carries TRBV2 and TRBJ2-7, with 8 nucleotides matching TRBD1. After removal of 1 base from V and 6 bases from J, the junction contained 5 bases not matched to a gene. The germline CDR1 and CDR2 sequences are SNHLY and FYNNEI. The CDR3 contains 14 residues. For the CDR3, the DNA is TGTGCCAGCAGTGAAGGGACAGGGAAGTTCGAGCAGTACTTC. Translating gives CASSEGTGKFEQYF. The whole variable domain, filled in from reference TRBV2 and TRBJ2-7, reads EPEVTQTPSHQVTQMGQEVILRCVPISNHLYFYWYRQILGQKVEFLVSFYNNEISEKSEIFDDQFSVERPDGSNFTLKIRSTKLEDSAMYFCASSEGTGKFEQYFGPGTRLTVT.

V gene TRBV29-1 combines with J gene TRBJ2-5, with D possibly being TRBD2 (6 bases). V lost 6 bases to trimming and J lost 4 bases, with 27 bases between them. The CDR3 is 17 residues long. The germline gives CDR1 SQVTM, CDR2 ANQGSEA. DNA of the CDR3: TGCAGCGTAGGCCGGAGGGCCTTGAATCTCCAGGGAGAGACCCAGTACTTC. Translated, it gives CSVGRRALNLQGETQYF. Drawing the rest from reference TRBV29-1 and TRBJ2-5, the complete variable domain is SAVISQKPSRDICQRGTSLTIQCQVDSQVTMMFWYRQQPGQSLTLIATANQGSEATYESGFVIDKFPISRPNLTFSTLTVSNMSPEDSSIYLCSVGRRALNLQGETQYFGPGTRLLVL.